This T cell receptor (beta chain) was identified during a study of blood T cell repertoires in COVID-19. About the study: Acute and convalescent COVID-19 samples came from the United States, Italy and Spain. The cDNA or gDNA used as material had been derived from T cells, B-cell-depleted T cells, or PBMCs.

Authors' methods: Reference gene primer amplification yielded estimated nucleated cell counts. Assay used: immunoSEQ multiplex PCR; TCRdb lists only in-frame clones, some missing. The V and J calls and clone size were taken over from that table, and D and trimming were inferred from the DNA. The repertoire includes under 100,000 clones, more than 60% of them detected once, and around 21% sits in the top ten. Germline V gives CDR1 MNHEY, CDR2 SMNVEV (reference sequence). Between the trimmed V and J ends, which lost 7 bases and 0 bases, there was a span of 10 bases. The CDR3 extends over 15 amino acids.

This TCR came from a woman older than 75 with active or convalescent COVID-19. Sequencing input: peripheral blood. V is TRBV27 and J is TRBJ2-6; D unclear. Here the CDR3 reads CASTPSVSGANVLTF. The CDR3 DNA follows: TGTGCCAGCACCCCGTCAGTCTCTGGGGCCAACGTCCTGACTTTC. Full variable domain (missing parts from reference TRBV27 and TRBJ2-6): EAQVTQNPRYLITVTGKKLTVTCSQNMNHEYMSWYRQDPGLGLRQIYYSMNVEVTDKGDVPEGYKVSRKEKRNFPLILESPSPNQTSLYFCASTPSVSGANVLTFGAGSRLTVL.